This entry concerns a single T cell receptor (beta chain). Its antigen remains unidentified. The sample comes from a study of shared clonotypes between healthy human individuals. The study, taken as a whole, reports: Enrolling few donors narrowed the genetic and exposure-history diversity that was represented.

V lost 0 bases and J lost 3, with 12 bases in between. The CDR3 covers 15 residues. Germline lookup yields CDR1 ENHRY and CDR2 SYGVKD. Generated by immunoSEQ multiplex PCR, the TCRdb table keeps only in-frame clones and is missing some. The sample has fewer than 850,000 clones, just over 95% seen once. Cells designated naive CD8 were CD45RO-negative and were positively selected for CCR7, with terminally differentiated effector memory CD45RA+ cells excluded. The gene calls are TRBV10-3 and TRBJ2-7, with D tentatively TRBD1 (5 bases). The sequenced sample consisted of naive CD8+ T cells sorted from blood. The receptor was derived from a man under 40 in good health. Here the CDR3 reads CAISESIRAYYEQYF. DNA of the CDR3: TGTGCCATCAGTGAGTCGATCAGGGCCTACTACGAGCAGTACTTC.